This is a list of T cell receptor beta chains from one sample in a study of beta chain features in type 1 diabetes. The repertoire was sequenced with immunoSEQ multiplex PCR; TCRdb's copy has only in-frame clones and lacks some. Of around 340,000 clones listed, less than 20% are singletons. Sequenced material: naive CD4+ T cells from blood. The receptor set was obtained from a woman aged 18-29 years in good health. The CDR3 runs from the conserved cysteine through the conserved F or W. A D gene is named only where the DNA matches it firmly. Part of the rows lack a size; the others show once, few, many or a class for expanded clones.

CDR3aa: CSVYRARGYTF
CDR3nt: TGCAGCGTGTACAGGGCGCGGGGCTACACCTTC
j_gene: TRBJ1-2
abundance: few
d_gene: .
v_gene: TRBV29-1

CDR3aa: CAWSTGLNTEAFF
CDR3nt: TGTGCCTGGAGTACAGGATTGAACACTGAAGCTTTCTTT
j_gene: TRBJ1-1
abundance: .
d_gene: .
v_gene: TRBV30

CDR3aa: CASSAGQYTDTQYF
CDR3nt: TGTGCCAGCAGCGCTGGACAGTACACAGATACGCAGTATTTT
j_gene: TRBJ2-3
abundance: .
d_gene: .
v_gene: TRBV9

CDR3aa: CASSLGDPGRQFF
CDR3nt: TGTGCCAGCAGCTTAGGGGACCCCGGGAGGCAGTTCTTC
j_gene: TRBJ2-1
abundance: few
d_gene: .
v_gene: TRBV7-6

CDR3aa: CASSFSTGLFSGANVLTF
CDR3nt: TGTGCCAGCAGCTTCTCGACAGGGCTATTCTCTGGGGCCAACGTCCTGACTTTC
j_gene: TRBJ2-6
abundance: .
d_gene: TRBD1
v_gene: TRBV9

CDR3aa: CASSRRASAAYEQYF
CDR3nt: TGTGCCAGCAGCCGGCGGGCCTCAGCGGCCTACGAGCAGTACTTC
j_gene: TRBJ2-7
abundance: .
d_gene: .
v_gene: TRBV5-6

CDR3aa: CASSVAGTGDSPLHF
CDR3nt: TGTGCCAGCAGCGTTGCCGGGACAGGGGATTCACCCCTCCACTTT
j_gene: TRBJ1-6
abundance: .
d_gene: TRBD1
v_gene: TRBV5-4

CDR3aa: CASSGRDWQYF
CDR3nt: TGTGCCAGCAGTGGACGCGACTGGCAGTACTTC
j_gene: TRBJ2-7
abundance: once
d_gene: .
v_gene: TRBV6-1

CDR3aa: CASSSEGVGNQPQHF
CDR3nt: TGTGCCAGCTCATCAGAGGGAGTCGGCAATCAGCCCCAGCATTTT
j_gene: TRBJ1-5
abundance: .
d_gene: .
v_gene: TRBV18

CDR3aa: CASSLAAGRTETQYF
CDR3nt: TGTGCCAGCAGCTTAGCAGCGGGACGGACAGAGACCCAGTACTTC
j_gene: TRBJ2-5
abundance: .
d_gene: TRBD2
v_gene: TRBV7-9

CDR3aa: CASSFPAVAGGNEQFF
CDR3nt: TGTGCCAGCAGCTTCCCGGCGGTAGCGGGGGGCAATGAGCAGTTCTTC
j_gene: TRBJ2-1
abundance: .
d_gene: TRBD2
v_gene: TRBV7-2

CDR3aa: CASSPQHPSDTEAFF
CDR3nt: TGTGCCAGCTCACCACAGCATCCTTCGGACACTGAAGCTTTCTTT
j_gene: TRBJ1-1
abundance: few
d_gene: .
v_gene: TRBV18

CDR3aa: CASSSGTGGNEQFF
CDR3nt: TGCGCCAGCAGCTCCGGGACAGGGGGGAATGAGCAGTTCTTC
j_gene: TRBJ2-1
abundance: few
d_gene: TRBD1
v_gene: TRBV5-1

CDR3aa: CAWRRQPISGNTIYF
CDR3nt: TGTGCCTGGAGGAGACAGCCCATCTCTGGAAACACCATATATTTT
j_gene: TRBJ1-3
abundance: .
d_gene: .
v_gene: TRBV30